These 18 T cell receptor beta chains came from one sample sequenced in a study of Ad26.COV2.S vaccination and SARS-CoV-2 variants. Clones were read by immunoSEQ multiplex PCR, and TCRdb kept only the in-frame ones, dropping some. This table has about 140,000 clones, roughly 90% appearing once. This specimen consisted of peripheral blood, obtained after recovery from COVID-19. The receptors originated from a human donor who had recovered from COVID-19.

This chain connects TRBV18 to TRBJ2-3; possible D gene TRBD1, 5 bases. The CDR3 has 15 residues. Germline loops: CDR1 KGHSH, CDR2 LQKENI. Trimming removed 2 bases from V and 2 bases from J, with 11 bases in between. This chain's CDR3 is CASSPARQNTDTQYF. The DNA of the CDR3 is TGTGCCAGCTCACCAGCTCGACAGAACACAGATACGCAGTATTTT.

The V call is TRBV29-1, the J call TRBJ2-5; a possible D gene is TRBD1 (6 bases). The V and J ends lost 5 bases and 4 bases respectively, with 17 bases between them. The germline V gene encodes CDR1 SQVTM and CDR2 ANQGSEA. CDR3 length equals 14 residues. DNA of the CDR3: TGCAGCGTTACCCCGACAGGCCAGGGAGAGACCCAGTACTTC. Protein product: CSVTPTGQGETQYF.

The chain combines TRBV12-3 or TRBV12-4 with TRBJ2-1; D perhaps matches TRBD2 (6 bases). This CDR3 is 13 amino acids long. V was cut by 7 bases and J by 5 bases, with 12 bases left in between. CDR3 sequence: CASTRGNNNEQFF. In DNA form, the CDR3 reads TGTGCCAGCACCCGGGGGAACAACAATGAGCAGTTCTTC.

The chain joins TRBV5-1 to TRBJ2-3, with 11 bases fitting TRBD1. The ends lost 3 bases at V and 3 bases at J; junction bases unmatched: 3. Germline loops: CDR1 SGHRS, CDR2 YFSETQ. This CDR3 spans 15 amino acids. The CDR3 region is CASSYGQGATDTQYF. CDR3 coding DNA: TGCGCCAGCAGCTATGGACAGGGGGCAACAGATACGCAGTATTTT.

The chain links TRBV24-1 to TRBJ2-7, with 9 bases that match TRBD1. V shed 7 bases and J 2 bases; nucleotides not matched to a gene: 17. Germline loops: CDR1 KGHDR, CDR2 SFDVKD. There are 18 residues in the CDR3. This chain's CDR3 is CATRTPGQGPSPPYEQYF. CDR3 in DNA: TGTGCCACCAGAACACCGGGACAGGGCCCTTCTCCTCCCTACGAGCAGTACTTC.

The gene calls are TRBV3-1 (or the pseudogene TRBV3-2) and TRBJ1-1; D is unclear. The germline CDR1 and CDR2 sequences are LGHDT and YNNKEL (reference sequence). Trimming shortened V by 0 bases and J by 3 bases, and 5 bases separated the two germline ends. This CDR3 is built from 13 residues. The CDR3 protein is CASSQDIDTEAFF. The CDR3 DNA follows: TGTGCCAGCAGCCAAGATATAGACACTGAAGCTTTCTTT.

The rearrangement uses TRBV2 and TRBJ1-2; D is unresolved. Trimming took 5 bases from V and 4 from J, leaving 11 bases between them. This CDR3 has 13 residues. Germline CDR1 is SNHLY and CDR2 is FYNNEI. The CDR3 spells CASSSRAGYGYTF. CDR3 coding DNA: TGTGCCAGCAGTTCACGAGCTGGCTATGGCTACACCTTC.

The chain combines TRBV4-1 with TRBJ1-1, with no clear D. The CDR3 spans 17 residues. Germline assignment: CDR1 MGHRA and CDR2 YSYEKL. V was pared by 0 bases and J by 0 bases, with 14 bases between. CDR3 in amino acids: CASSQDQAGVMNTEAFF. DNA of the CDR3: TGCGCCAGCAGCCAAGATCAGGCAGGCGTCATGAACACTGAAGCTTTCTTT.

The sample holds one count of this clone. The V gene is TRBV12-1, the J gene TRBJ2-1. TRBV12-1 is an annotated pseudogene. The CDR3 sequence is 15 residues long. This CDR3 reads CASSSRDRDYNEQFF. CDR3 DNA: TGTGCCAGCAGCTCCCGGGACCGAGACTACAATGAGCAGTTCTTC.

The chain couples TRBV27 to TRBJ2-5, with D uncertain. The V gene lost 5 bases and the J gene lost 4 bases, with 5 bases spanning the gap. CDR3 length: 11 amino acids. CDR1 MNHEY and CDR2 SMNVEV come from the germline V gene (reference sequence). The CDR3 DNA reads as TGTGCCAGCAGTACGAGAGAGACCCAGTACTTC. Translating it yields CASSTRETQYF.

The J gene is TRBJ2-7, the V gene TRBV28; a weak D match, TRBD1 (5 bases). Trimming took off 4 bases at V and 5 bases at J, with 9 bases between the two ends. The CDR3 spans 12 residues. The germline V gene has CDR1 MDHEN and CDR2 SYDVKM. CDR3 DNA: TGTGCCAGCAGTTCAGGGAACCACGAGCAGTACTTC. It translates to CASSSGNHEQYF.

The CDR3 sequence: CASSPAVGYEQYF. CDR3 nucleotides: TGCGCCAGCAGCCCTGCAGTTGGCTACGAGCAGTACTTC. This rearrangement joins TRBV10-1 to TRBJ2-7; D is unclear. Germline assignment: CDR1 WNHNN and CDR2 SYGVQD (reference sequence). Trimming cost V 6 bases and J 3 bases, with 12 bases left between them. There are 13 residues in the CDR3.

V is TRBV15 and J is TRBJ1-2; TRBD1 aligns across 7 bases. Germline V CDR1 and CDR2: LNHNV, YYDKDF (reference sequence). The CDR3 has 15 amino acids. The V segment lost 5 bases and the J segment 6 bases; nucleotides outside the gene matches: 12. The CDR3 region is CATSPPARGVDGYTF. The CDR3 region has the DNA TGTGCCACCAGCCCCCCCGCCAGGGGGGTCGATGGCTACACCTTC.

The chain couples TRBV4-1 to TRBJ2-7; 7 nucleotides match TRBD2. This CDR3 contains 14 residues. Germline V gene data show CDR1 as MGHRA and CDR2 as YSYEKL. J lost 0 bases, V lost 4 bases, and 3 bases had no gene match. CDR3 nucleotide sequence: TGCGCCAGCAGCCCGACGGGGGGCTCCTACGAGCAGTACTTC. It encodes CASSPTGGSYEQYF.

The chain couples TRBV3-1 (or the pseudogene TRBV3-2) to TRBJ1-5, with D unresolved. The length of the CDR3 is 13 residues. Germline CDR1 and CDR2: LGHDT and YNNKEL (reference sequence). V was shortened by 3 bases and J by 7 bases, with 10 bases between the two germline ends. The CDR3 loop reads CASSQMVGQPQHF. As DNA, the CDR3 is TGTGCCAGCAGCCAGATGGTCGGGCAGCCCCAGCATTTT.

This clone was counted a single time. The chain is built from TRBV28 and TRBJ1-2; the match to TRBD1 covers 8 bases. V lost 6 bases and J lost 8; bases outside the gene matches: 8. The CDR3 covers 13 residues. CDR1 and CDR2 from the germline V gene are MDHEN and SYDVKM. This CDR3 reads CASRSGQGGGYTF. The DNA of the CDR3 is TGTGCCAGCAGGTCCGGACAGGGCGGCGGCTACACCTTC.

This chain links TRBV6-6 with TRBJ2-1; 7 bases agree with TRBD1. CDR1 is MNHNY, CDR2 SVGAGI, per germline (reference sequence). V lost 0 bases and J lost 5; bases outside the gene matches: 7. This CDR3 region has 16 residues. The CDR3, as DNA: TGTGCCAGCAGTTACTCGAGGGACAGTGGCAACAATGAGCAGTTCTTC. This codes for CASSYSRDSGNNEQFF.

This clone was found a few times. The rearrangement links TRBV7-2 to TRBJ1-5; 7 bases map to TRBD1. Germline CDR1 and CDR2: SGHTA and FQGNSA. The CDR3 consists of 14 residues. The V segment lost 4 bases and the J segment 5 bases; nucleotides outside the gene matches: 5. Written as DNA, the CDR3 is TGTGCCAGCAGCTGGGGGACAGCAGATCAGCCCCAGCATTTT. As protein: CASSWGTADQPQHF.